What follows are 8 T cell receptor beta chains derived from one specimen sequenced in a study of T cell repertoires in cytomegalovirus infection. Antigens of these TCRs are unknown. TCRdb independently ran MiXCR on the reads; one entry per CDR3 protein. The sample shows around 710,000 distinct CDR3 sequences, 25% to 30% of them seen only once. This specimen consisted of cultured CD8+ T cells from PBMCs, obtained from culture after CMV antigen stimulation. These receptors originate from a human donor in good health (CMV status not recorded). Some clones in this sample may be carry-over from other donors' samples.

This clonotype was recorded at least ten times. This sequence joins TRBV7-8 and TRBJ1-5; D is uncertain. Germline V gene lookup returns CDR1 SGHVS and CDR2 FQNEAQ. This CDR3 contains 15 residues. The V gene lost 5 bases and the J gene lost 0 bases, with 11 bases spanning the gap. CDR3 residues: CASSEGRYSNQPQHF. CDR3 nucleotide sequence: TGTGCCAGCAGCGAGGGCCGTTATAGCAATCAGCCCCAGCATTTT.

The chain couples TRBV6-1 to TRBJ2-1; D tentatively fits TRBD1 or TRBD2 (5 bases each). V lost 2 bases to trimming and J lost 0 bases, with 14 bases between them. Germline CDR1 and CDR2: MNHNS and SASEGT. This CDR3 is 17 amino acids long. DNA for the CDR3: TGTGCCAGCAGTGAAAGATCGGCAGGGAGCTCCTACAATGAGCAGTTCTTC. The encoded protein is CASSERSAGSSYNEQFF.

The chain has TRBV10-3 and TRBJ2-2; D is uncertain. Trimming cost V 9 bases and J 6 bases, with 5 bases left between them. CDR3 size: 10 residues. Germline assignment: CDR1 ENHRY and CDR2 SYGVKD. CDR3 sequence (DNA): TGTGCCATGGGGTCCGGGGAGCTGTTTTTT. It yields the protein CAMGSGELFF.

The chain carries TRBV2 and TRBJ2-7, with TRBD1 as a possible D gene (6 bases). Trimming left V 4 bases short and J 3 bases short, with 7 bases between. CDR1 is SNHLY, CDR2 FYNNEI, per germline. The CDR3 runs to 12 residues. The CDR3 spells CASSGTVYEQYV. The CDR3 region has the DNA TGTGCCAGCAGTGGGACAGTCTACGAGCAGTACGTC.

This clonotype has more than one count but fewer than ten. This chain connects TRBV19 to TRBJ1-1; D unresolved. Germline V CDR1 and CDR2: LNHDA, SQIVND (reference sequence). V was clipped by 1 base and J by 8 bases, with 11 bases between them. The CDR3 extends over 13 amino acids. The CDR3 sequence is CASSIVPRAEAFF. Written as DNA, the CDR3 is TGTGCCAGTAGTATAGTTCCCCGGGCAGAAGCTTTCTTT.

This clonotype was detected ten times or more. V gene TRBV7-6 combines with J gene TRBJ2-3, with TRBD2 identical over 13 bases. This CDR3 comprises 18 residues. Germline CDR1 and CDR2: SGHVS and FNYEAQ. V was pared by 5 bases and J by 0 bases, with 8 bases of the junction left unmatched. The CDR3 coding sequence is TGTGCCAGCAGCCTACTAGCGGGGGGGCAAAGGAGCACAGATACGCAGTATTTT. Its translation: CASSLLAGGQRSTDTQYF. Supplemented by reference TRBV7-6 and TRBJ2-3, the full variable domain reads GAGVSQSPRYKVTKRGQDVALRCDPISGHVSLYWYRQALGQGPEFLTYFNYEAQQDKSGLPNDRFSAERPEGSISTLTIQRTEQRDSAMYRCASSLLAGGQRSTDTQYFGPGTRLTVL.

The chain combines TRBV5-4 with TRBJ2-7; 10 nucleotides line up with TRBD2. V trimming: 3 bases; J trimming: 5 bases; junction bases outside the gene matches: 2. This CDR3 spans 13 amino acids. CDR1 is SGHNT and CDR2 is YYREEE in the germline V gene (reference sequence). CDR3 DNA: TGTGCCAGCAGCTGGGGACTAGCGAACGAGCAGTACTTC. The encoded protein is CASSWGLANEQYF.

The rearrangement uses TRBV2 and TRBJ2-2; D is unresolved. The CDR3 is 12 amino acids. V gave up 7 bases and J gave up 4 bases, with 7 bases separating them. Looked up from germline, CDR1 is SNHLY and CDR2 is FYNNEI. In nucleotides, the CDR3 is TGTGCCAGCACTGACGGCACCGGGGAGCTGTTTTTT. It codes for CASTDGTGELFF. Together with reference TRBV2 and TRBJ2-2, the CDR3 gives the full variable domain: EPEVTQTPSHQVTQMGQEVILRCVPISNHLYFYWYRQILGQKVEFLVSFYNNEISEKSEIFDDQFSVERPDGSNFTLKIRSTKLEDSAMYFCASTDGTGELFFGEGSRLTVL.